This T cell receptor beta chain was sequenced during a study of Ad26.COV2.S vaccination and SARS-CoV-2 variants (dated by TCRdb to 2020 to 2022). With respect to the entire study: Donors in the vaccine arm were drawn from COV1001, a phase I-IIa trial of Ad26.COV2.S in healthy adults that was multicentre, randomized, double-blind and placebo-controlled. Investigators remained blinded to trial group allocation during experiments and outcome assessment. Trial participants were randomized into five groups of five, in which low-dose or high-dose Ad26.COV2.S was given once or twice, or placebo was given on both occasions. A total of 32 samples were included in the TCR-sequenced set, comprising around 19 Ad26.COV2.S vaccine recipients, 5 placebo recipients and 8 SARS-CoV-2 convalescent individuals. Ad26.COV2.S was administered intramuscularly at 5 x 10^10 or 1 x 10^11 viral particles, either as a single shot or as two shots given 56 days apart. TCRbeta repertoire sequencing was used to assess the specificity and breadth of SARS-CoV-2-reactive T cell receptors after Ad26.COV2.S vaccination.

The immunoSEQ Assay was the method used to sequence TCRbeta CDR3 regions. After extraction, genomic DNA underwent amplification by bias-controlled multiplex PCR, followed by high-throughput sequencing. In the paper's pipeline: To quantify the absolute abundance of each unique TCRbeta CDR3 region, sequences were collapsed and filtered. Usable DNA was measured by amplifying reference genes present in all nucleated cells, and TCRbeta template counts were normalized to that usable DNA to estimate T cell fraction. Repertoire TCRs were annotated as SARS-CoV-2-specific when V gene, CDR3 amino acid sequence and J gene were exactly matched to a known reactive TCR set. The reference SARS-CoV-2 TCR set was derived from MIRA and filtered for enrichment in COVID-19-positive ImmuneCODE repertoires, a step that removed public or cross-reactive TCRs. Using the MIRA antigens, annotated TCRs were further analysed by specific ORF or by position within an ORF. Breadth was defined as annotated unique rearrangements over total unique productive rearrangements; depth was the summed frequency of those rearrangements. Group comparisons of TCR breadth used two-sided Wilcoxon rank-sum tests. Here the immuneACCESS table is served through TCRdb, limited to in-frame sequences with V and J called. Missing clones are a known gap in these copies; in checked studies unresolved V genes cover under half, and the rest lacks a known reason. Clone size and V and J calls were adopted from that table, with D and trimming inferred from the DNA. This sample gives hundreds of thousands of clones in total; approximately 88% of them show up just once. About 1.5% of the sample lies in the top ten.

Study-level results and caveats: Non-spike TCR breadth was comparable between vaccine and placebo recipients, consistent with the vaccine containing only spike. Comparing responses between vaccine doses or regimens was not something the study was powered to do. After vaccination, spike-specific CD8+ and CD4+ T cell responses were reported to show substantial breadth. Compared with placebo recipients, Ad26.COV2.S recipients showed higher spike-specific TCR breadth (P = 0.0014). According to the authors, total T cell responses may have been underestimated by the TCR breadth and depth analyses.

From the cysteine through the phenylalanine, the CDR3 covers 16 amino acids. Only the CDR3 region is kept as DNA, spanning 48 bases read in frame from base 1. V loses 1 base, J loses 0 bases, and the germline ends lie 13 bases apart. CDR1 is given as SGHVS and CDR2 as FNYEAQ, both from the germline V gene. This sample's treatment or condition label indicates: 15 to 20 received Ad26.COV2.S at low or high dose, single or two shots; 5 received placebo; per-sample allocation not given. Repertoires of vaccine and placebo recipients were sequenced from samples collected on day 63 after the first injection. Between 29 July and 7 August 2020, Cohort 1b enrolled some 25 adults aged 18-55 years at one site in Boston, USA. Ad26.COV2.S consisted of a replication-incompetent adenovirus type 26 vector by which a prefusion-stabilized SARS-CoV-2 spike protein from the original Wuhan strain was expressed. This clone was counted only a few times. What this receptor recognizes is not known. No base-level quality is on record; no much larger clone is a single base apart.

This TCR came from a person between 18 and 60 years old who received the Ad26.COV2.S COVID-19 vaccine or a placebo. In this chain, TRBV7-6 is recombined with TRBJ2-7, and the D gene may be TRBD2, 5 bases matching. The material sequenced was peripheral blood, taken in a trial of Ad26.COV2.S vaccine versus placebo. The DNA sequence follows: TGTGCCAGCAGCTTAGGAGGTCTGGGGAGCTCCTACGAGCAGTACTTC. Its coded protein is CASSLGGLGSSYEQYF.